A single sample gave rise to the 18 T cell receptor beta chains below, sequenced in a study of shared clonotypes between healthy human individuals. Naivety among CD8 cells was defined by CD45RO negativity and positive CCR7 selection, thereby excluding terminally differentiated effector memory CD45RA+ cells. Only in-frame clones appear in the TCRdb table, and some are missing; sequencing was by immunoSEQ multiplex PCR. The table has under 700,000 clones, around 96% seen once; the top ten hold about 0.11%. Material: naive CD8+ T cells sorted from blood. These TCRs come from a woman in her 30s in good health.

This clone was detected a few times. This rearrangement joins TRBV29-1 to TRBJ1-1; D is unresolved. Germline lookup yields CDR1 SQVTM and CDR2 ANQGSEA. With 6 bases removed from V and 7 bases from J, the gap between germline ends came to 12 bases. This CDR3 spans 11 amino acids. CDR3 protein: CSVDLDNEAFF. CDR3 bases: TGCAGCGTCGATCTTGACAATGAAGCTTTCTTT.

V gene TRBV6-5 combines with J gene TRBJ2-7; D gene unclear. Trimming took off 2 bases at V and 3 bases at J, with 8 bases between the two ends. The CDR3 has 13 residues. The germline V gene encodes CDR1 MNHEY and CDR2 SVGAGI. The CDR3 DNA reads TGTGCCAGCAGTTACACGGTAGGCTACGAGCAGTACTTC. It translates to CASSYTVGYEQYF.

The CDR3 loop is CAWSVGPSTNEKLFF. The CDR3 DNA sequence: TGTGCCTGGAGTGTGGGACCATCAACTAATGAAAAACTGTTTTTT. This chain links TRBV30 with TRBJ1-4, with a weak D call TRBD1 (5 bases). The CDR3 runs 15 residues. The V gene's germline CDR1 is GTSNPN and CDR2 SVGIG (reference sequence). Trimming cost V 0 bases and J 0 bases, with 8 bases left between them.

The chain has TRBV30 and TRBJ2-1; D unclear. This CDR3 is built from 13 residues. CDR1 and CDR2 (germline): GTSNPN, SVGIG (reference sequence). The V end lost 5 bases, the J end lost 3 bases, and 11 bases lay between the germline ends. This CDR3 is CAWSSANYNEQFF. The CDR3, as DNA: TGTGCCTGGTCCAGCGCAAACTACAATGAGCAGTTCTTC.

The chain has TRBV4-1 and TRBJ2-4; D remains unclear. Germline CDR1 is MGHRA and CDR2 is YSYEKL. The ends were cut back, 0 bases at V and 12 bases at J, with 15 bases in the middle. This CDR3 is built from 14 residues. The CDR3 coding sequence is TGCGCCAGCAGCCAAGATCGGAGCTCCATCACTCAGTACTTC. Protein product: CASSQDRSSITQYF.

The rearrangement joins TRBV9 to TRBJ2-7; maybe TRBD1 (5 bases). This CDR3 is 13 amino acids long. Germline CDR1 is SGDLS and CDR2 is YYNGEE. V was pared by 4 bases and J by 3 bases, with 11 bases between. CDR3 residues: CASSPGLGYEQYF. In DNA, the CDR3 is TGTGCCAGCAGCCCAGGGTTGGGCTACGAGCAGTACTTC.

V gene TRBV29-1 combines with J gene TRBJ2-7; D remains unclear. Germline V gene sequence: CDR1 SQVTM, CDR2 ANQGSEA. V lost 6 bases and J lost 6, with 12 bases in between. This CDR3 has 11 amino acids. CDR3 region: CSVLQVGEQYF. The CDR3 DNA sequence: TGCAGCGTCCTACAAGTCGGCGAGCAGTACTTC.

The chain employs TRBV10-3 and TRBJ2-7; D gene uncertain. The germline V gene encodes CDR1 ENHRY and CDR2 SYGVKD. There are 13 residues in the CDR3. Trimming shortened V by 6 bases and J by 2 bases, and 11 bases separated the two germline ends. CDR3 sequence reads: CAISVGTAYEQYF. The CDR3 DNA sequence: TGTGCCATCAGCGTTGGCACGGCCTACGAGCAGTACTTC.

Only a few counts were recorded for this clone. The CDR3 region is CASSLPNTDTQYF. The CDR3 region has the DNA TGTGCCAGCAGCTTACCCAACACAGATACGCAGTATTTT. J is TRBJ2-3 and V is TRBV7-9; D remains ambiguous. CDR3 length equals 13 residues. The V gene's germline CDR1 is SEHNR and CDR2 FQNEAQ (reference sequence). V lost 2 bases to trimming and J lost 2 bases, with 5 bases between them.

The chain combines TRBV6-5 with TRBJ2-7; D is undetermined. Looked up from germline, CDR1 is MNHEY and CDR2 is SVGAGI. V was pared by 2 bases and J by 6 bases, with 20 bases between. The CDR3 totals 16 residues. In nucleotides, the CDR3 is TGTGCCAGCAGTTACGAAGGACCGGTGGATACCTCCGAGCAGTACTTC. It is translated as CASSYEGPVDTSEQYF.

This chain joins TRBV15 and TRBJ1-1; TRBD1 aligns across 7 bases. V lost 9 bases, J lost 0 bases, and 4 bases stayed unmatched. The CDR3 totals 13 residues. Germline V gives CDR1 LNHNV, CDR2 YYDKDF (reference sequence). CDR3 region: CATGDSLNTEAFF. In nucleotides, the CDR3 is TGTGCCACGGGGGACAGCTTGAACACTGAAGCTTTCTTT.

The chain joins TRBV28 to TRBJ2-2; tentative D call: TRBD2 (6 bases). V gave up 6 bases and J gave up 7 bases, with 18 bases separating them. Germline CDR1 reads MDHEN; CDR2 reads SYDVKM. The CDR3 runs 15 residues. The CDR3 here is CASSQPGLLHGELFF. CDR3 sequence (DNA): TGTGCCAGCAGCCAACCGGGACTCCTCCACGGGGAGCTGTTTTTT.

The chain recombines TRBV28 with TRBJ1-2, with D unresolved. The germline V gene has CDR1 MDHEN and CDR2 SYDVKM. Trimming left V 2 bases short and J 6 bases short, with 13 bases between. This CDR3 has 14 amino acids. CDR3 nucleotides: TGTGCCAGCAGTTTAACGGCAGCTTCTAATGGCTACACCTTC. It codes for CASSLTAASNGYTF.

CDR3 sequence: CASSQDLAGQGGIQPQHF. For the CDR3, the DNA is TGCGCCAGCAGCCAAGATCTCGCGGGACAGGGGGGCATTCAGCCCCAGCATTTT. This chain uses TRBV4-1 with TRBJ1-5; 11 bases agree with TRBD1. The trim removed 0 bases at V and 6 bases at J, leaving 10 bases unmatched. The CDR3 loop spans 18 amino acids. Germline loops: CDR1 MGHRA, CDR2 YSYEKL.

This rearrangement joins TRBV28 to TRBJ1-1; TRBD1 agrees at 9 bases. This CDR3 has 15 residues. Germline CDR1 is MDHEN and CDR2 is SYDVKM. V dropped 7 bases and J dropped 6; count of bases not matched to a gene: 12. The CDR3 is CASTTLTGGFPEAFF. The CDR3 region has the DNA TGTGCCAGCACCACCTTGACAGGGGGATTTCCTGAAGCTTTCTTT.

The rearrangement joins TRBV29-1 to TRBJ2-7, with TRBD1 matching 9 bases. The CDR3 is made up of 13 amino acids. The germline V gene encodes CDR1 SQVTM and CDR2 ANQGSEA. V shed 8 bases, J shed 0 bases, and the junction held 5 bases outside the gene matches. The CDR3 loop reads CSFRTGVSYEQYF. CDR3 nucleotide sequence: TGCAGCTTTAGGACAGGGGTCTCCTACGAGCAGTACTTC.

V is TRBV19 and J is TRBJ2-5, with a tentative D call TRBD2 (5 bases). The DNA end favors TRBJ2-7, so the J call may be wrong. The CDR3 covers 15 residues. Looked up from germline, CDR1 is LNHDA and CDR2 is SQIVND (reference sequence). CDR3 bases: TGTGCCAGTAGTATGGGCCCCGGGGAATTCTACGAGCAGTACTTC. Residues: CASSMGPGEFYEQYF.

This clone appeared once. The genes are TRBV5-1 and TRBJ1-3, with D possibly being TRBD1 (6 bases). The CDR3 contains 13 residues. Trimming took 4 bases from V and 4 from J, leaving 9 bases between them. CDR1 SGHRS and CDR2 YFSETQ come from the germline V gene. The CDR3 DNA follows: TGCGCCAGCAGCACCGGACAGGGAAACACCATATATTTT. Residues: CASSTGQGNTIYF.